Shown below are 30 T cell receptor beta chains from a single sample sequenced in a study of control samples from healthy donors and cancer patients. Profiled with immunoSEQ multiplex PCR; TCRdb holds only in-frame clones, not every one. The sample records about 120,000 clones, over 85% being singletons. The sample consisted of blood. These receptors all stem from a man younger than 40 in good health.

This chain uses TRBV5-4 with TRBJ2-7; TRBD1 is a possible D gene (6 bases). The germline gives CDR1 SGHNT, CDR2 YYREEE (reference sequence). V was cut by 4 bases and J by 5 bases, with 16 bases left in between. CDR3 length: 14 residues. In DNA, the CDR3 is TGTGCCAGCAGCCCGACGGACAGAAATCACGAGCAGTACTTC. Protein: CASSPTDRNHEQYF.

The gene calls are TRBV6-6 and TRBJ2-1; 7 nucleotides line up with TRBD1. This CDR3 has 14 amino acids. V shed 6 bases, J shed 6 bases, and the junction held 8 bases outside the gene matches. Germline-derived CDR1 and CDR2 are MNHNY and SVGAGI (reference sequence). The CDR3 sequence: CASSTGDSSNEQFF. The CDR3 coding sequence is TGTGCCAGCAGCACCGGGGACAGTTCCAATGAGCAGTTCTTC.

The chain employs TRBV24-1 and TRBJ2-7; D is unresolved. The CDR3 is 16 amino acids. Deletions cut 1 base from V and 0 bases from J, with 12 bases between. CDR1 and CDR2 (germline): KGHDR, SFDVKD. This CDR3 is CATSDFSEISSYEQYV. CDR3 DNA sequence: TGTGCCACCAGTGATTTCTCAGAGATAAGCTCCTACGAGCAGTACGTC.

This chain joins TRBV5-6 and TRBJ2-5, with 9 bases matching TRBD1. The CDR3 sequence is 15 residues long. Germline V gene data show CDR1 as SGHDT and CDR2 as YYEEEE. Trimming removed 0 bases from V and 2 bases from J; junction bases left unmatched: 2. DNA for the CDR3: TGTGCCAGCAGCTTGGGGGGACAGGGTCAAGAGACCCAGTACTTC. Residues: CASSLGGQGQETQYF.

Turning to this clone: Within the sample, other DNA sequences also encode this same CDR3. This sequence joins TRBV5-1 and TRBJ2-2; TRBD2 might be the D (6 bases). CDR3 length: 18 residues. Germline V gene lookup returns CDR1 SGHRS and CDR2 YFSETQ. V dropped 4 bases and J dropped 0 bases, with 19 bases sitting between them. The CDR3 sequence is CASSQWVGGPANTGELFF. CDR3 DNA sequence: TGCGCCAGCAGCCAATGGGTGGGGGGTCCTGCGAACACCGGGGAGCTGTTTTTT.

The chain recombines TRBV28 with TRBJ2-4; D uncertain. The CDR3 consists of 11 residues. Germline-derived CDR1 and CDR2 are MDHEN and SYDVKM. V was shortened by 3 bases and J by 13 bases, with 10 bases between the two germline ends. The CDR3 DNA sequence: TGTGCCAGCAGTTTGTACACAGAACAGTACTTC. This gives the protein CASSLYTEQYF.

The V gene is TRBV7-8, the J gene TRBJ2-7; D unclear. CDR3 length: 11 amino acids. V lost 5 bases, J lost 5 bases, and 7 bases lay in between. The germline gives CDR1 SGHVS, CDR2 FQNEAQ. The CDR3 sequence is CASSLVNEQYF. For the CDR3, the DNA is TGTGCCAGCAGCCTGGTAAACGAGCAGTACTTC.

This rearrangement joins TRBV20-1 to TRBJ2-1, with D perhaps given as TRBD1 or TRBD2 (5 bases each). The CDR3 extends over 11 amino acids. Per the germline V gene, CDR1 is DFQATT and CDR2 is SNEGSKA (reference sequence). V lost 3 bases, J lost 14 bases, and 14 bases lay in between. This CDR3 reads CSASLGLGEFF. The CDR3 bases are TGCAGTGCTAGCCTGGGCCTGGGGGAGTTCTTC.

The rearrangement joins TRBV5-6 to TRBJ1-1; tentatively, D is TRBD1 (5 bases). Trimming removed 0 bases from V and 4 bases from J, with 7 bases in between. This CDR3 region has 13 residues. CDR1 is SGHDT, CDR2 YYEEEE, per germline. As DNA, the CDR3 is TGTGCCAGCAGCTTGGTGGGGGTCACTGAAGCTTTCTTT. Amino acid sequence: CASSLVGVTEAFF.

The chain recombines TRBV9 with TRBJ2-5; 7 bases fit TRBD1. CDR1 and CDR2 (germline): SGDLS, YYNGEE. The CDR3 is 17 amino acids. The trim removed 0 bases at V and 2 bases at J, leaving 10 bases unmatched. CDR3 nucleotides: TGTGCCAGCAGCGTAGCCTCCCGAGGGGGCCGTCAAGAGACCCAGTACTTC. This gives the protein CASSVASRGGRQETQYF.

The chain is built from TRBV3-1 (or the pseudogene TRBV3-2) and TRBJ1-3; D ambiguous. This CDR3 contains 14 residues. Trimming cost V 4 bases and J 0 bases, with 7 bases left between them. Germline-derived CDR1 and CDR2 are LGHDT and YNNKEL (reference sequence). The chain's CDR3 is CASSPSSSGNTIYF. The CDR3 DNA is TGTGCCAGCAGCCCGTCCTCCTCTGGAAACACCATATATTTT.

The chain has TRBV6-5 and TRBJ1-3, with no clear D. Trimming pared 7 bases from V and 0 bases from J, leaving 10 bases between. The CDR3 length is 14 residues. From germline, CDR1 is MNHEY and CDR2 SVGAGI. The CDR3 sequence: CASTRASSGNTIYF. CDR3 DNA: TGTGCCAGCACCCGGGCTTCCTCTGGAAACACCATATATTTT.

The chain is built from TRBV28 and TRBJ2-3; TRBD2 agrees at 12 bases. CDR1 and CDR2 from the germline V gene are MDHEN and SYDVKM. V lost 11 bases and J lost 5; bases outside the gene matches: 5. The CDR3 has 13 amino acids. The CDR3 region has the DNA TGTGCCCTAGCGGGGGGGCCCGGAGATACGCAGTATTTT. Its translation: CALAGGPGDTQYF. The whole variable domain, remainder taken from reference TRBV28 and TRBJ2-3, is DVKVTQSSRYLVKRTGEKVFLECVQDMDHENMFWYRQDPGLGLRLIYFSYDVKMKEKGDIPEGYSVSREKKERFSLILESASTNQTSMYLCALAGGPGDTQYFGPGTRLTVL.

The chain is built from TRBV16 and TRBJ2-7; D is ambiguous. The CDR3 is made up of 13 amino acids. V lost 4 bases to trimming and J lost 8 bases, with 15 bases between them. Germline V gene data show CDR1 as KGHSY and CDR2 as FQNENV. CDR3: CASSLQTEVKQYF. For the CDR3, the DNA is TGTGCCAGCAGCCTACAAACAGAGGTCAAGCAGTACTTC.

V gene TRBV5-4 combines with J gene TRBJ2-2; D is uncertain. This CDR3 has 16 amino acids. The germline gives CDR1 SGHNT, CDR2 YYREEE (reference sequence). The V gene lost 4 bases and the J gene lost 3 bases, with 16 bases spanning the gap. The CDR3 region is CASSPMDGFHTGELFF. The DNA for the CDR3 is TGTGCCAGCAGCCCAATGGACGGATTTCACACCGGGGAGCTGTTTTTT.

The rearrangement links TRBV27 to TRBJ2-1, with D possibly matching TRBD2 (5 bases). Germline assignment: CDR1 MNHEY and CDR2 SMNVEV (reference sequence). Trimming took 2 bases from V and 5 from J, leaving 13 bases between them. This CDR3 is 15 amino acids long. The CDR3 loop is CASSLIASWNNEQFF. The CDR3 DNA sequence: TGTGCCAGCAGTTTAATAGCGAGTTGGAACAATGAGCAGTTCTTC.

V gene TRBV14 combines with J gene TRBJ1-6, with 9 bases aligning to TRBD1. CDR1 and CDR2 from the germline V gene are SGHDN and FVKESK. V lost 6 bases and J lost 4; bases outside the gene matches: 4. This CDR3 region has 15 residues. The CDR3 region is CASSTGGLYNSPLHF. In DNA form, the CDR3 reads TGTGCCAGCAGTACAGGGGGCCTATATAATTCACCCCTCCACTTT.

This chain connects TRBV13 to TRBJ2-7, with 9 bases matching TRBD1. This CDR3 has 16 amino acids. Germline CDR1 PRHDT, CDR2 FYEKMQ (reference sequence). V was pared by 4 bases and J by 4 bases, with 11 bases of the junction left unmatched. Written as DNA, the CDR3 is TGTGCCAGCAGCTCCCCCGGGACAGGGAGACCTTACGAGCAGTACTTC. It is translated as CASSSPGTGRPYEQYF.

The V call is TRBV2, the J call TRBJ2-2; 9 nucleotides agree with TRBD2. This CDR3 is 14 amino acids long. Germline V gives CDR1 SNHLY, CDR2 FYNNEI. The V and J ends lost 7 bases and 6 bases, in that order; junction bases with no gene match: 6. CDR3 protein: CASIAGGRAGELFF. In nucleotides, the CDR3 is TGTGCCAGCATTGCGGGGGGGCGTGCCGGGGAGCTGTTTTTT.

This chain joins TRBV6-2 or TRBV6-3 and TRBJ2-1; either TRBD1 or TRBD2 may supply D (7 bases each). CDR3 size: 16 residues. The germline V gene encodes CDR1 MNHEY and CDR2 SVGEGT. V was pared by 4 bases and J by 2 bases, with 15 bases between. CDR3 DNA: TGTGCCAGCAGTTCCCGACAGGGAGGGACCTACAATGAGCAGTTCTTC. Amino acids: CASSSRQGGTYNEQFF.

This clone was recorded a few times. The rearrangement joins TRBV5-1 to TRBJ2-3, with D possibly TRBD2 on 5 matching bases. The CDR3 extends over 14 amino acids. The V end was cut by 0 bases, the J end by 3 bases, with 8 bases between. Germline V gene data show CDR1 as SGHRS and CDR2 as YFSETQ. The CDR3 DNA sequence: TGCGCCAGCAGCTTGGCGGGGATTACAGATACGCAGTATTTT. Its protein product is CASSLAGITDTQYF.

V is TRBV7-2 and J is TRBJ2-1, with D unclear. The CDR3 has 14 amino acids. V was pared by 2 bases and J by 8 bases, with 13 bases between. Germline lookup yields CDR1 SGHTA and CDR2 FQGNSA. CDR3 nucleotides: TGTGCCAGCAGCTTAAGTACGATGATCCATGAGCAGTTCTTC. It specifies CASSLSTMIHEQFF.

J is TRBJ2-1 and V is TRBV13, with TRBD2 identical over 9 bases. V dropped 4 bases and J dropped 9; count of bases not matched to a gene: 13. Germline V gene sequence: CDR1 PRHDT, CDR2 FYEKMQ (reference sequence). This CDR3 is built from 16 residues. Here the CDR3 reads CASSSRGLAGGTEQFF. The CDR3 DNA reads as TGTGCCAGCAGCTCCCGCGGGCTGGCGGGGGGGACTGAGCAGTTCTTC.

The V and J genes are TRBV12-5 and TRBJ1-2; D not resolved. The CDR3 covers 14 residues. V dropped 5 bases and J dropped 3 bases, with 13 bases sitting between them. Germline loops: CDR1 LGHNT, CDR2 FRNRAP. The CDR3 coding sequence is TGTGCTAGTGGTCCCGGGAGGAATCACTATGGCTACACCTTC. This codes for CASGPGRNHYGYTF.

The chain uses TRBV19 and TRBJ1-1, with 7 bases lining up with TRBD1. Germline CDR1 is LNHDA and CDR2 is SQIVND (reference sequence). This CDR3 contains 14 residues. Trimming at V came to 6 bases and at J to 3 bases, leaving 7 bases not matched to a gene. The CDR3 DNA reads TGTGCCAGTAGCATTGACGGGACAGACACTGAAGCTTTCTTT. Its translation is CASSIDGTDTEAFF.

The chain carries TRBV19 and TRBJ2-5; D is possibly TRBD2 (5 bases). V gave up 6 bases and J gave up 1 base, with 12 bases separating them. The CDR3 contains 14 residues. Germline-derived CDR1 and CDR2 are LNHDA and SQIVND (reference sequence). CDR3 protein: CASSLVDFQETQYF. The CDR3 DNA follows: TGTGCCAGTAGCCTTGTGGACTTCCAAGAGACCCAGTACTTC.

The count of this clone is one. The CDR3 protein is CASSFRDREVAFF. DNA of the CDR3: TGTGCCAGCAGTTTCCGGGACAGGGAGGTAGCTTTCTTT. The rearrangement joins TRBV12-3 or TRBV12-4 to TRBJ1-1; 9 bases match TRBD1. This CDR3 has 13 residues. Trimming took 3 bases from V and 10 from J; bases not matched to a gene: 6.

This clone was seen just once. The V and J genes are TRBV5-1 and TRBJ2-1; D gene ambiguous. The CDR3 length is 13 residues. The V gene's germline CDR1 is SGHRS and CDR2 YFSETQ. V lost 4 bases and J lost 8, with 13 bases in between. CDR3 nucleotides: TGCGCCAGCAGCCCCTCATTCAACGATGAGCAGTTCTTC. It encodes CASSPSFNDEQFF. The whole variable domain, remainder taken from reference TRBV5-1 and TRBJ2-1, is KAGVTQTPRYLIKTRGQQVTLSCSPISGHRSVSWYQQTPGQGLQFLFEYFSETQRNKGNFPGRFSGRQFSNSRSEMNVSTLELGDSALYLCASSPSFNDEQFFGPGTRLTVL.

The V gene is TRBV19, the J gene TRBJ1-3; D gene ambiguous. The CDR3 has 15 amino acids. The V gene lost 2 bases and the J gene lost 0 bases, with 8 bases spanning the gap. Germline V gene sequence: CDR1 LNHDA, CDR2 SQIVND (reference sequence). The CDR3 region is CASSIPRLSGNTIYF. CDR3 sequence (DNA): TGTGCCAGTAGTATACCCAGGCTCTCTGGAAACACCATATATTTT.

This sequence joins TRBV5-4 and TRBJ1-1; maybe TRBD1 (6 bases). The CDR3 is made up of 14 amino acids. Trimming took off 4 bases at V and 1 base at J, with 11 bases between the two ends. The V gene's germline CDR1 is SGHNT and CDR2 YYREEE (reference sequence). CDR3 sequence (DNA): TGTGCCAGCAGCCTCAAGGGACAGAACACTGAAGCTTTCTTT. Protein: CASSLKGQNTEAFF. The full variable domain, with the rest looked up from reference TRBV5-4 and TRBJ1-1, is ETGVTQSPTHLIKTRGQQVTLRCSSQSGHNTVSWYQQALGQGPQFIFQYYREEENGRGNFPPRFSGLQFPNYSSELNVNALELDDSALYLCASSLKGQNTEAFFGQGTRLTVV.